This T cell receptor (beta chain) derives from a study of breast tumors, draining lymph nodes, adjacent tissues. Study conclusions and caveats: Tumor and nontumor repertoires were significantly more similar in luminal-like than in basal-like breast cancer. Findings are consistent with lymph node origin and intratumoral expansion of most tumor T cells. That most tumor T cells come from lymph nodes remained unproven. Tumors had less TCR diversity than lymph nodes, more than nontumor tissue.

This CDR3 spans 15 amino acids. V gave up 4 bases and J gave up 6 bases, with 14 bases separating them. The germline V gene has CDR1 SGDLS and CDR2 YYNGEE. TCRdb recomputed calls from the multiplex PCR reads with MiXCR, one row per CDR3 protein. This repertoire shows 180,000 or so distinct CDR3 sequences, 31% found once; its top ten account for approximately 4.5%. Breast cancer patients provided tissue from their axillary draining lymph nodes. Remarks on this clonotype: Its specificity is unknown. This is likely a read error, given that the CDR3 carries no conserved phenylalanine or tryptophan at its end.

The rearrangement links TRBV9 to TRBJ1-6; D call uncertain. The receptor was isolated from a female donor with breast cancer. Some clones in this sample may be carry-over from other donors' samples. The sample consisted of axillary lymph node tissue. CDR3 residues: CASSFGSGINSPLHM. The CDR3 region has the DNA TGTGCCAGCAGCTTCGGCAGTGGAATTAATTCACCCCTCCACATG.